The 21 T cell receptor beta chains listed next were all sequenced from one sample in a study of cytomegalovirus exposure and HLA in healthy donors. Both 60 Vbeta primers and 13 Jbeta primers went into the PCR. The protocol was immunoSEQ multiplex PCR, while the TCRdb copy is restricted to in-frame clones and leaves out a portion. The sample lists fewer than 200,000 clones, about 80% occurring once. Sample: PBMCs. The receptor set was obtained from a young man in good health and CMV-seropositive.

The chain couples TRBV5-8 to TRBJ1-4, with D possibly being TRBD1 (5 bases). The CDR3 spans 14 residues. V dropped 0 bases and J dropped 6 bases, with 9 bases sitting between them. Per germline, CDR1 SGHTS and CDR2 YDEGEE. CDR3 in amino acids: CASSLGQMYEKLFF. The CDR3 DNA reads TGTGCCAGCAGCTTGGGACAGATGTATGAAAAACTGTTTTTT. The full variable domain, completed using reference TRBV5-8 and TRBJ1-4, is EAGVTQSPTHLIKTRGQQATLRCSPISGHTSVYWYQQALGLGLQFLLWYDEGEERNRGNFPPRFSGRQFPNYSSELNVNALELEDSALYLCASSLGQMYEKLFFGSGTQLSVL.

The chain joins TRBV18 to TRBJ1-6; D gene uncertain. Germline values: CDR1 KGHSH, CDR2 LQKENI. The CDR3 covers 14 residues. The V end lost 3 bases, the J end lost 0 bases, and 3 bases lay between the germline ends. The CDR3 loop is CASSPYSYNSPLHF. The CDR3 DNA sequence: TGTGCCAGCTCACCTTACTCCTATAATTCACCCCTCCACTTT.

This chain connects TRBV29-1 to TRBJ1-3; 9 bases are shared with TRBD1. Germline V gene data show CDR1 as SQVTM and CDR2 as ANQGSEA. The CDR3 contains 14 residues. With 7 bases clipped from V and 0 bases from J, the junction kept 4 bases outside the gene matches. The CDR3 is CSAGQGSSGNTIYF. The CDR3 nucleotides are TGCAGCGCTGGACAGGGGAGCTCTGGAAACACCATATATTTT.

The V gene is TRBV5-6, the J gene TRBJ2-1, with TRBD2 matching 9 bases. V was clipped by 1 base and J by 4 bases; unmatched bases: 6. Germline V CDR1 and CDR2: SGHDT, YYEEEE. The CDR3 covers 16 residues. The CDR3 DNA reads TGTGCCAGCAGCTTGTTCGGCGGGAGGGATTACAATGAGCAGTTCTTC. Protein: CASSLFGGRDYNEQFF.

This clone has only one observation. The chain is built from TRBV2 and TRBJ2-5, with D perhaps matching TRBD2 (6 bases). Trimming stripped 5 bases from V and 3 bases from J, with 16 bases between. The CDR3 contains 15 residues. CDR1 is SNHLY and CDR2 is FYNNEI in the germline V gene. CDR3 in DNA: TGTGCCAGCAGTCTTTCTCGGACTATAAAAGAGACCCAGTACTTC. Amino acids: CASSLSRTIKETQYF.

The chain uses TRBV9 and TRBJ1-1; 7 nucleotides line up with TRBD1. The CDR3 sequence is 15 residues long. V was pared by 4 bases and J by 6 bases, with 12 bases of the junction left unmatched. In germline, CDR1 is SGDLS, CDR2 YYNGEE. This CDR3 reads CASSPRQGTRAEAFF. The CDR3 DNA sequence: TGTGCCAGCAGCCCTCGACAGGGAACTCGGGCTGAAGCTTTCTTT.

The chain links TRBV6-5 to TRBJ2-7, with D possibly matching TRBD1 (5 bases). CDR3 size: 15 residues. V lost 6 bases and J 6 bases, leaving 21 bases between the germline ends. Germline V gene sequence: CDR1 MNHEY, CDR2 SVGAGI. The CDR3 loop reads CASSTVTQVRGEQYF. CDR3 in DNA: TGTGCCAGCAGCACTGTGACACAGGTTCGTGGCGAGCAGTACTTC.

This chain joins TRBV6-1 and TRBJ2-7; tentatively, D is TRBD1 (5 bases). Germline V gene lookup returns CDR1 MNHNS and CDR2 SASEGT. There are 14 residues in the CDR3. The V gene lost 1 base and the J gene lost 8 bases, with 15 bases spanning the gap. The CDR3 is CASSEGRARLKQYF. CDR3 sequence (DNA): TGTGCCAGCAGTGAAGGCAGGGCCCGCTTGAAGCAGTACTTC.

For the CDR3, the DNA is TGTGCCAGCAGCTTAGGGCGGACAACCTATGGCTACACCTTC. It yields the protein CASSLGRTTYGYTF. This chain connects TRBV11-2 to TRBJ1-2; a possible D gene is TRBD1 (5 bases). The V end lost 1 base, the J end lost 4 bases, and 10 bases lay between the germline ends. This CDR3 region has 14 residues. Germline loops: CDR1 SGHAT, CDR2 FQNNGV.

The chain carries TRBV29-1 and TRBJ1-2; 8 bases agree with TRBD1. The CDR3 loop spans 15 amino acids. The junction had 13 bases not matched to a gene; V was cut back by 4 bases and J by 6 bases. Germline assignment: CDR1 SQVTM and CDR2 ANQGSEA. This chain's CDR3 is CSVAEAGGVGHGYTF. Here the CDR3 DNA reads TGCAGCGTTGCTGAGGCAGGGGGCGTTGGTCATGGCTACACCTTC.

In its sample, this clone was seen once. The chain has TRBV5-1 and TRBJ2-1, with a tentative D call TRBD1 (6 bases). From germline, CDR1 is SGHRS and CDR2 YFSETQ. This CDR3 is 15 amino acids long. Trimming stripped 0 bases from V and 2 bases from J, with 9 bases between. CDR3 bases: TGCGCCAGCAGCTTGGTAGGGGGAGCCTACAATGAGCAGTTCTTC. Protein: CASSLVGGAYNEQFF.

This clone showed up just a few times. The chain couples TRBV7-6 to TRBJ2-5, with D maybe TRBD2 (7 bases). V lost 2 bases, J lost 11 bases, and 18 bases lay in between. CDR3 size: 14 residues. Germline CDR1 reads SGHVS; CDR2 reads FNYEAQ. Written as DNA, the CDR3 is TGTGCCAGCAGCTTACGGAGGGGGGGCAGGGAACAGTACTTC. Residues: CASSLRRGGREQYF.

V is TRBV6-5 and J is TRBJ2-3; perhaps TRBD1 as D (5 bases). The CDR3 loop spans 15 amino acids. Trimming cost V 0 bases and J 5 bases, with 12 bases left between them. Germline CDR1 MNHEY, CDR2 SVGAGI. The CDR3: CASSYSGRDIDTQYF. CDR3 nucleotides: TGTGCCAGCAGTTACTCTGGCAGGGATATAGATACGCAGTATTTT.

J is TRBJ2-3 and V is TRBV2; maybe TRBD2 (6 bases). This CDR3 is built from 15 residues. Trimming took 6 bases from V and 1 from J, leaving 14 bases between them. Looked up from germline, CDR1 is SNHLY and CDR2 is FYNNEI. CDR3 in DNA: TGTGCCAGCAGGGAATTTGTAGCGGGCACAGATACGCAGTATTTT. The encoded protein is CASREFVAGTDTQYF.

The chain uses TRBV6-1 and TRBJ2-5; 10 bases line up with TRBD1. The germline V gene has CDR1 MNHNS and CDR2 SASEGT. Trimming cost V 8 bases and J 7 bases; bases outside gene matches: 10. This CDR3 comprises 14 residues. As DNA, the CDR3 is TGTGCCAGCCGCGGACAGGGGGACCTAGGGACCCAGTACTTC. Amino acid sequence: CASRGQGDLGTQYF.

This chain links TRBV15 with TRBJ1-4, with D unresolved. Trimming took 1 base from V and 8 from J, leaving 8 bases between them. This CDR3 spans 13 amino acids. Germline V gene data show CDR1 as LNHNV and CDR2 as YYDKDF (reference sequence). In DNA, the CDR3 is TGTGCCACCAGCAGAGCGTCTATAGAAAAACTGTTTTTT. Translation gives CATSRASIEKLFF.

This chain joins TRBV6-6 and TRBJ2-6; D is unclear. Germline CDR1 and CDR2: MNHNY and SVGAGI (reference sequence). V was cut by 2 bases and J by 0 bases, with 8 bases left in between. This CDR3 contains 16 residues. Written as DNA, the CDR3 is TGTGCCAGCAGTTACGCACGGTTCTCTGGGGCCAACGTCCTGACTTTC. Its translation is CASSYARFSGANVLTF.

Notes on this clone: One end of the junction is discordant with germline, which a read error may explain. The chain carries TRBV10-3 and TRBJ2-7, with TRBD2 matching over 11 bases. The germline V gene encodes CDR1 ENHRY and CDR2 SYGVKD. The CDR3 spans 20 residues. CDR3 DNA sequence: TGTGCCATCAGTAAGTCAGGGCGGGGGCTAGCGGGAGGAAACTCCTACGAGCAGTACTTC. Translated: CAISKSGRGLAGGNSYEQYF.

The chain recombines TRBV6-5 with TRBJ2-7, with D maybe TRBD1 (6 bases). Germline-derived CDR1 and CDR2 are MNHEY and SVGAGI. V was clipped by 0 bases and J by 1 base, with 10 bases between them. CDR3 length: 15 amino acids. CDR3 loop: CASSYSGQGSYEQYF. The CDR3 nucleotides read TGTGCCAGCAGTTACTCGGGGCAGGGGTCCTACGAGCAGTACTTC.

The rearrangement links TRBV9 to TRBJ2-1; TRBD2 matches 10 bases. Trimming at V came to 0 bases and at J to 6 bases, leaving 6 bases not matched to a gene. This CDR3 comprises 16 residues. Germline CDR1 is SGDLS and CDR2 is YYNGEE. The CDR3, as DNA: TGTGCCAGCAGCGTAGCTAGTAGCGGGGGGACCAATGAGCAGTTCTTC. Encoded protein: CASSVASSGGTNEQFF.

The chain is built from TRBV19 and TRBJ2-6; D is possibly TRBD2 (5 bases). V was shortened by 5 bases and J by 1 base, with 12 bases between the two germline ends. The CDR3 contains 16 residues. Germline V CDR1 and CDR2: LNHDA, SQIVND (reference sequence). CDR3 in amino acids: CASSPEGRSGANVLTF. The CDR3 DNA follows: TGTGCCAGTAGTCCCGAGGGCCGGTCTGGGGCCAACGTCCTGACTTTC.